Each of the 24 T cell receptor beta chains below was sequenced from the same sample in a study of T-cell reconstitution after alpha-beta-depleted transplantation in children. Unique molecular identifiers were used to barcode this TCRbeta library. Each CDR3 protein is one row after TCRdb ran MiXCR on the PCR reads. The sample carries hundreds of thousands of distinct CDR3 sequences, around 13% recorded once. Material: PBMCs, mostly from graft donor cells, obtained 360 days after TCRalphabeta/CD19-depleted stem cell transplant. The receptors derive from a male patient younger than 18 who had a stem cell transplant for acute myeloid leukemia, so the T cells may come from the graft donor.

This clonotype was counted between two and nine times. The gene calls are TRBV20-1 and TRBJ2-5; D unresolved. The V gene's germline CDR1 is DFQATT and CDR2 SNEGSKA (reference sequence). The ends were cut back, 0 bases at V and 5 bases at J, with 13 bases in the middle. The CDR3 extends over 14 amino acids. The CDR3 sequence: CSARDRALRETQYF. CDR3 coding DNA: TGCAGTGCTAGAGATAGGGCGCTGAGGGAGACCCAGTACTTC.

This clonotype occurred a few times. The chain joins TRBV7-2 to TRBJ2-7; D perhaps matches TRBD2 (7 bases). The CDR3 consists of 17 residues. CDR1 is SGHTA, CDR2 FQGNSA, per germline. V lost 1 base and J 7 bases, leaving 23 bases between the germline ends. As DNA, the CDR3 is TGTGCCAGCAGCTTAGTTGTGGGGGGGCACCGGTTGGGAGAGCAGTACTTC. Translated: CASSLVVGGHRLGEQYF.

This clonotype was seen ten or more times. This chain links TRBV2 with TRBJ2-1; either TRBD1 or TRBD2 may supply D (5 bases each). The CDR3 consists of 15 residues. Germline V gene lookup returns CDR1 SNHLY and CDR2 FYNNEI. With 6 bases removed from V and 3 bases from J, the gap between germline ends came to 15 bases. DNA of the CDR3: TGTGCCAGCAGATCCCGGGACGGGAACTACAATGAGCAGTTCTTC. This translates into CASRSRDGNYNEQFF.

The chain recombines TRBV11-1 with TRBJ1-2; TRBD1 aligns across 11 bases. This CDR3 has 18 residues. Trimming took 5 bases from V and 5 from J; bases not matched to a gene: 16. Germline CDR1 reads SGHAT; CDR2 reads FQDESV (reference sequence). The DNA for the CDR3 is TGTGCCAGCAGCGGACAGGGGGCCTGGAGTAGGTGGGAATATGGCTACACCTTC. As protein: CASSGQGAWSRWEYGYTF. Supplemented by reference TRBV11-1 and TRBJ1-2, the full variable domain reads EAEVAQSPRYKITEKSQAVAFWCDPISGHATLYWYRQILGQGPELLVQFQDESVVDDSQLPKDRFSAERLKGVDSTLKIQPAELGDSAMYLCASSGQGAWSRWEYGYTFGSGTRLTVV.

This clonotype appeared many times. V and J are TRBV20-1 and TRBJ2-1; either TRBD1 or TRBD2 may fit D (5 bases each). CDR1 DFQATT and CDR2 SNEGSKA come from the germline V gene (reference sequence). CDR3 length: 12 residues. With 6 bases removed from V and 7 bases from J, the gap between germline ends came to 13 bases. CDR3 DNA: TGCAGTGCCGTAGGTGGGGGAAATGAGCAGTTCTTC. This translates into CSAVGGGNEQFF.

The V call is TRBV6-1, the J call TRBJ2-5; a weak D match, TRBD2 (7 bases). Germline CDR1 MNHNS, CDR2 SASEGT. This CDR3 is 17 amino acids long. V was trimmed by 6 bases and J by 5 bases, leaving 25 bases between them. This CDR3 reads CASRLRGRGLEGETQYF. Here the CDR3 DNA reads TGTGCCAGCAGACTCCGGGGGCGAGGACTAGAGGGTGAGACCCAGTACTTC.

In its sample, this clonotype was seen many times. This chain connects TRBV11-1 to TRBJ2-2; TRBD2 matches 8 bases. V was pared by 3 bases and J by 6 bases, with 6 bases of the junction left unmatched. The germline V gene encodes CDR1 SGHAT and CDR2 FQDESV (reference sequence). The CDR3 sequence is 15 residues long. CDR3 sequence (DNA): TGTGCCAGCAGCTTTAGCGGGACGGAGGCCGGGGAGCTGTTTTTT. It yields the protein CASSFSGTEAGELFF.

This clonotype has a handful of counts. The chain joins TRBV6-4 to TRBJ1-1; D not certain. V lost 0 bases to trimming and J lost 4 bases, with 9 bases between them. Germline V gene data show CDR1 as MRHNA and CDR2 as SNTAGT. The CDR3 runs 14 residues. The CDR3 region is CASSDSPGSTEAFF. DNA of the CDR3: TGTGCCAGCAGTGACTCTCCCGGGAGCACTGAAGCTTTCTTT.

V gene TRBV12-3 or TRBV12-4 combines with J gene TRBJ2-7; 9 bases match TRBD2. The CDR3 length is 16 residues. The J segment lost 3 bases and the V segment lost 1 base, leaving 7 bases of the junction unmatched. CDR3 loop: CASSLVLSREGYEQYF. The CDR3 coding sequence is TGTGCCAGCAGTTTAGTTTTATCGCGGGAGGGCTACGAGCAGTACTTC.

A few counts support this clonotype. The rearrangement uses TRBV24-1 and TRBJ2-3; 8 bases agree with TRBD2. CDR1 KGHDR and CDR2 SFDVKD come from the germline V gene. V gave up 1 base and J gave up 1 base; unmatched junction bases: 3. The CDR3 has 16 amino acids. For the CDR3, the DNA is TGTGCCACCAGTGATTTCGAAGCGGGAGGCACAGATACGCAGTATTTT. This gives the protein CATSDFEAGGTDTQYF.

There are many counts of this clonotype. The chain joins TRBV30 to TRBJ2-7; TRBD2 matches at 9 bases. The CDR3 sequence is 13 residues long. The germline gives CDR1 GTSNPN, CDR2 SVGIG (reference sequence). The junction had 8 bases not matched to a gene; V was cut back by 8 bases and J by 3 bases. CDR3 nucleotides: TGTGCCGGCCTTAGCGGGAGTGGCTACGAGCAGTACTTC. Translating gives CAGLSGSGYEQYF.

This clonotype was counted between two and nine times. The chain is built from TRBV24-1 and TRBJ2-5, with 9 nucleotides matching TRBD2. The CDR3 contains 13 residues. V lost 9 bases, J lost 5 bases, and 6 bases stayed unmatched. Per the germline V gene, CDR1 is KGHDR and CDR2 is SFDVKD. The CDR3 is CATSGTSQETQYF. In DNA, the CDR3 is TGTGCCACCTCCGGGACTAGCCAGGAGACCCAGTACTTC.

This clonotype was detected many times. The CDR3 here is CASQGGSGRAGEQFF. The DNA of the CDR3 is TGTGCCAGCCAAGGGGGAAGCGGGAGGGCCGGTGAGCAGTTCTTC. The rearrangement uses TRBV6-1 and TRBJ2-1, with TRBD2 matching over 10 bases. This CDR3 spans 15 amino acids. Losses at the gene ends were 8 bases for V and 9 bases for J; bases not matched to a gene: 13. The V gene's germline CDR1 is MNHNS and CDR2 SASEGT.

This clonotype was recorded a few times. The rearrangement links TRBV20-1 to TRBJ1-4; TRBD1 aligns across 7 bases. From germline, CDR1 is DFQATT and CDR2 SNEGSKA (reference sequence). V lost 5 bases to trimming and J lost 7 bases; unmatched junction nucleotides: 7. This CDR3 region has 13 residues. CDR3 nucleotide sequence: TGCAGTGCTTTACAGGGGACGGGTGAAAAACTGTTTTTT. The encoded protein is CSALQGTGEKLFF.

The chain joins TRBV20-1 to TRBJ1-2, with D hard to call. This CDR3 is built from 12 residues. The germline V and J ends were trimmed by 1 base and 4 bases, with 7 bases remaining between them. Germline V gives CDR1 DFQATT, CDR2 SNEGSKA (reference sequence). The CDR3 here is CSARAPIYGYTF. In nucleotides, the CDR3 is TGCAGTGCTAGAGCCCCAATCTATGGCTACACCTTC.

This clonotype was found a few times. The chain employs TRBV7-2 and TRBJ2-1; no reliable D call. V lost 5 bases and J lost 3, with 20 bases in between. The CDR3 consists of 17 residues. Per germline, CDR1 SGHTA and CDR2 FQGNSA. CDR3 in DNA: TGTGCCAGCAGCGACGCCTACGCGCCGCAGATCTACAATGAGCAGTTCTTC. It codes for CASSDAYAPQIYNEQFF.

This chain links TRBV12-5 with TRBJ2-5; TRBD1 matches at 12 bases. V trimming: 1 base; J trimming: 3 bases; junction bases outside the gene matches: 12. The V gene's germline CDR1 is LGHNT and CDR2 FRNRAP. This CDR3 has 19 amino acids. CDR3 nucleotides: TGTGCTAGTGGTTTGGCACGATTACCGGGACAGGGGGCGGAAGAGACCCAGTACTTC. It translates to CASGLARLPGQGAEETQYF.

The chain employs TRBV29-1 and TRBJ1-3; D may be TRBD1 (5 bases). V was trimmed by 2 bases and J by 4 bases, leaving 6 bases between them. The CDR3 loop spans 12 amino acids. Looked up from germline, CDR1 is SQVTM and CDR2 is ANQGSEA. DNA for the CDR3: TGCAGCGTTGAAACAGGCGGAAACACCATATATTTT. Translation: CSVETGGNTIYF. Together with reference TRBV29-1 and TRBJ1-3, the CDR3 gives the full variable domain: SAVISQKPSRDICQRGTSLTIQCQVDSQVTMMFWYRQQPGQSLTLIATANQGSEATYESGFVIDKFPISRPNLTFSTLTVSNMSPEDSSIYLCSVETGGNTIYFGEGSWLTVV.

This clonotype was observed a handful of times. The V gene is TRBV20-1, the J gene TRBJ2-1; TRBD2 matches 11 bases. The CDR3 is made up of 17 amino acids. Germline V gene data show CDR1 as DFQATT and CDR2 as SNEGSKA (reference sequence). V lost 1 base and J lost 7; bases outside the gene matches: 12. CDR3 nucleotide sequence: TGCAGTGCTAGAGGGGCCAGGGGGCTAGCGGGAGGAAATGAGCAGTTCTTC. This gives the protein CSARGARGLAGGNEQFF.

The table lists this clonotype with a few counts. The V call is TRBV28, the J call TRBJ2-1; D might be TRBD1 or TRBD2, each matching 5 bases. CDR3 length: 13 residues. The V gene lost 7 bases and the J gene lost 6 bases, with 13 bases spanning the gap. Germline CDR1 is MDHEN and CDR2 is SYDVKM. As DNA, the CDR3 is TGTGCCAGCACAGCACGGGGCGGCAATGAGCAGTTCTTC. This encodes CASTARGGNEQFF.

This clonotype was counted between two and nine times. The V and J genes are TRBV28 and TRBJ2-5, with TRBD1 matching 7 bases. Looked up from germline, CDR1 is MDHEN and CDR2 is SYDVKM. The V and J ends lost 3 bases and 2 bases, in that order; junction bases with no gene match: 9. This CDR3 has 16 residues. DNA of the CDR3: TGTGCCAGCAGTTTTTCGACAGGGTCGCGGCAAGAGACCCAGTACTTC. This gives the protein CASSFSTGSRQETQYF.

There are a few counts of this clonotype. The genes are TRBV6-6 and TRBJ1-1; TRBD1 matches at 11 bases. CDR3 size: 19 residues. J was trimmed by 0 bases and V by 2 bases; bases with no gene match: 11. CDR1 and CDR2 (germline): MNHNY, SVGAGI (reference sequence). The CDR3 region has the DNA TGTGCCAGCAGTTACGGATTTCCGGGGACAGGGGGGATGAACACTGAAGCTTTCTTT. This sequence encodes CASSYGFPGTGGMNTEAFF.

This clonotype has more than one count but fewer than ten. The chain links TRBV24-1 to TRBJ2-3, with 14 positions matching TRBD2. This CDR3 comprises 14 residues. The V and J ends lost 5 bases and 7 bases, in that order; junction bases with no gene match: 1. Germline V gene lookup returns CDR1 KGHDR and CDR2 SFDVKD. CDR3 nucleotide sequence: TGTGCCACCAGTGGGACTAGCGGGAGGCATACGCAGTATTTT. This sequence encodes CATSGTSGRHTQYF.

CDR3 in amino acids: CASSYSGGRASGEQFF. DNA of the CDR3: TGTGCCAGCAGTTACTCGGGCGGGAGGGCCAGTGGTGAGCAGTTCTTC. The chain carries TRBV6-2 or TRBV6-3 and TRBJ2-1; 9 nucleotides agree with TRBD2. This CDR3 comprises 16 residues. The junction had 9 bases not matched to a gene; V was cut back by 0 bases and J by 9 bases. Germline-derived CDR1 and CDR2 are MNHEY and SVGEGT.